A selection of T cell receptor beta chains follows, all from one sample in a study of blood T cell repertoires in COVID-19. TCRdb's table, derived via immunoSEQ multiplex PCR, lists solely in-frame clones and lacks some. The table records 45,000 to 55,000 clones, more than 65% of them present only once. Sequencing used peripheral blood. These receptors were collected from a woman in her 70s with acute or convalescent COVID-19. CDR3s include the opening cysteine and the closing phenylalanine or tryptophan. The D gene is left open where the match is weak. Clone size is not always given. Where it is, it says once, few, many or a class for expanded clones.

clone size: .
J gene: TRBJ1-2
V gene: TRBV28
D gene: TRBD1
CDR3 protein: CASRKGAQSYGYTF
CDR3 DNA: TGTGCCAGCAGGAAGGGGGCGCAGAGCTATGGCTACACCTTC

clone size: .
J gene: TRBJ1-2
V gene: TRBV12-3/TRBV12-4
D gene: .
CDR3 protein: CASTLDGSGGYTF
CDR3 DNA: TGTGCCAGCACCTTGGACGGCTCGGGGGGCTACACCTTC

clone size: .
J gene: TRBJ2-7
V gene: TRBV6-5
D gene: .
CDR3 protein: CASSYSRGYEQYF
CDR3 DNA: TGTGCCAGCAGTTACTCCAGGGGCTACGAGCAGTACTTC

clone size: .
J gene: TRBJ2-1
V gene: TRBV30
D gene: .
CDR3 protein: CALGSYNEQFF
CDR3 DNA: TGTGCGCTAGGCTCCTACAATGAGCAGTTCTTC

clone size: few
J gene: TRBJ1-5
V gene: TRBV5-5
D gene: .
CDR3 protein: CASSSGMYQPQHF
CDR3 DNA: TGTGCCAGCAGCTCGGGGATGTATCAGCCCCAGCATTTT

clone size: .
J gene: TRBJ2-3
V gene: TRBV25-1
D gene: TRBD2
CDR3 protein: CASSTSGGADTQYF
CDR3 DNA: TGTGCCTCGTCGACTAGCGGCGGGGCAGATACGCAGTATTTT

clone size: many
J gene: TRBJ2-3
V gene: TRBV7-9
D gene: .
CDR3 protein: CATANVRSGITDTQYF
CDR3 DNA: TGTGCCACTGCCAACGTTCGTTCGGGGATCACAGATACGCAGTATTTT

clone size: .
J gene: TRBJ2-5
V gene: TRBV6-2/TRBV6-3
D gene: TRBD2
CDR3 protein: CASSFGETVPGTSGVEETQYF
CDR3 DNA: TGTGCCAGCAGTTTCGGTGAGACCGTCCCCGGGACTAGCGGGGTCGAGGAGACCCAGTACTTC

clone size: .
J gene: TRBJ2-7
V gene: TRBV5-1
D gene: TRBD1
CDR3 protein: CASSLGTGTGTYEQYF
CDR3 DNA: TGCGCCAGCAGCTTGGGGACCGGGACAGGTACCTACGAGCAGTACTTC

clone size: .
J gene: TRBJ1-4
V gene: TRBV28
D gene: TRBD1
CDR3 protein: CASSLQGGDEKLFF
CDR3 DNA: TGTGCCAGCAGTCTACAGGGGGGAGATGAAAAACTGTTTTTT

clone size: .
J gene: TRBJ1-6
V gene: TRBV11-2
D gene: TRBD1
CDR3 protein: CASTIGTGRPPLHF
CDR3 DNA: TGTGCCAGCACCATTGGGACAGGGAGGCCACCCCTCCACTTT

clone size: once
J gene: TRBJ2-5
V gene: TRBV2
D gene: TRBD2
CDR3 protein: CASRLRLARGETQYF
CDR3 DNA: TGTGCCAGCAGATTAAGACTAGCCCGAGGGGAGACCCAGTACTTC

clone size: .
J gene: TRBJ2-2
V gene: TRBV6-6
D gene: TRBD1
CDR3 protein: CASSSRDRGGTGELFF
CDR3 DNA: TGTGCCAGCAGTTCCCGGGACAGGGGAGGAACCGGGGAGCTGTTTTTT

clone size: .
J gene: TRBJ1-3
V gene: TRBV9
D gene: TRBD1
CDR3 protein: CASSADRGTGNTIYF
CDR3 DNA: TGTGCCAGCAGCGCGGACAGGGGTACTGGAAACACCATATATTTT

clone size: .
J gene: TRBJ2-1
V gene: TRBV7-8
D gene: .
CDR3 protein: CASSLLWGGIVVYNEQFF
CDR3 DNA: TGTGCCAGCAGCCTCCTTTGGGGCGGGATCGTAGTTTACAATGAGCAGTTCTTC

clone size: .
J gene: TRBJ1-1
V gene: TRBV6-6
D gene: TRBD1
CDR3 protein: CAGRQGNTEAFF
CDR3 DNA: TGTGCCGGTCGACAGGGCAACACTGAAGCTTTCTTT

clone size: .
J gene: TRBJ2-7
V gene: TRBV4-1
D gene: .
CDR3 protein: CASSEGGGSYEQYF
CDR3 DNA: TGCGCCAGCAGCGAAGGGGGGGGCTCCTACGAGCAGTACTTC

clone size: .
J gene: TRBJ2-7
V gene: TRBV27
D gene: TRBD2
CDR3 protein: CASSILAGPYEQYF
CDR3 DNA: TGTGCCAGCAGCATACTAGCGGGACCCTACGAGCAGTACTTC

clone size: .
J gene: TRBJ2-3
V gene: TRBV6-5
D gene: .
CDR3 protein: CASSSTPRGVTDTQYF
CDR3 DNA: TGTGCCAGCAGTTCCACCCCGCGGGGCGTCACAGATACGCAGTATTTT

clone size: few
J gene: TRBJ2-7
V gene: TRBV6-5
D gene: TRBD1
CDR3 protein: CASSYLGQKDYEQYF
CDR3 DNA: TGTGCCAGCAGTTACCTGGGACAGAAAGACTACGAGCAGTACTTC

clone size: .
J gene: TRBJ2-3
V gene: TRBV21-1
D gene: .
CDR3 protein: CASSVGTSGGDTQYF
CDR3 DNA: TGTGCCAGCAGCGTTGGGACTAGCGGGGGGGATACGCAGTATTTT

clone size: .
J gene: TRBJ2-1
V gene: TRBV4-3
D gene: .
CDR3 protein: CASSQDVSGSYNEQFF
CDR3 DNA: TGCGCCAGCAGCCAAGATGTTAGCGGATCCTACAATGAGCAGTTCTTC

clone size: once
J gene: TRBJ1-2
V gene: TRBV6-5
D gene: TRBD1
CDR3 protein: CASTRGQGDYGYTF
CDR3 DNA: TGTGCCAGCACCCGCGGACAGGGCGACTATGGCTACACCTTC

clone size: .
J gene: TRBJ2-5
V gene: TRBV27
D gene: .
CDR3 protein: CASSLVKGAGGETQYF
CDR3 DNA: TGTGCCAGCAGTCTAGTGAAGGGGGCCGGGGGAGAGACCCAGTACTTC

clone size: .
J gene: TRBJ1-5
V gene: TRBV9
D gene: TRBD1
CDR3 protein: CASSPGTGWEDNQPQHF
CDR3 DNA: TGTGCCAGCAGCCCAGGGACAGGGTGGGAAGACAATCAGCCCCAGCATTTT

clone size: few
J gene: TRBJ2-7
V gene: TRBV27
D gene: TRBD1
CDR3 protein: CASADRGPPYEQYF
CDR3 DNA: TGTGCCAGCGCCGACAGGGGGCCACCCTACGAGCAGTACTTC

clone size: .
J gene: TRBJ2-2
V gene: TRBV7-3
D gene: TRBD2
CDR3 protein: CASSLTPTAGLSTGELFF
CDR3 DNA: TGTGCCAGCAGCTTAACCCCCACAGCGGGACTTAGCACCGGGGAGCTGTTTTTT

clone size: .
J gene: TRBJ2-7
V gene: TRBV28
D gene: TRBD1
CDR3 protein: CASSLSGTGGHEQYF
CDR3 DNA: TGTGCCAGCAGTTTAAGCGGGACAGGGGGCCACGAGCAGTACTTC

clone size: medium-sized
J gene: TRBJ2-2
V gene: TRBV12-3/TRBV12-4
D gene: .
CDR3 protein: CASSYYTGELFF
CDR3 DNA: TGTGCCAGCAGTTACTACACCGGGGAGCTGTTTTTT

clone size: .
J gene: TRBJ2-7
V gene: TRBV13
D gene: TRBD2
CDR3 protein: CASSPEGSGGASEQYF
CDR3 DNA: TGTGCCAGCAGCCCCGAAGGTAGCGGGGGGGCATCCGAGCAGTACTTC

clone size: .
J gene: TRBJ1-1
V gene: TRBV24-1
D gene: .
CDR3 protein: CATSRGNTEAFF
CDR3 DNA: TGTGCCACCAGTAGGGGAAACACTGAAGCTTTCTTT

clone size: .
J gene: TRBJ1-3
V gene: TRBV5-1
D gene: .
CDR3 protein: CASSLEVQASGNTIYF
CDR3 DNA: TGCGCCAGCAGCTTGGAAGTCCAGGCCTCTGGAAACACCATATATTTT

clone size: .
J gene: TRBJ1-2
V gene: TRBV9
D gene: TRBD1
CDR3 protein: CASSASTGGEWGYTF
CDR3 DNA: TGTGCCAGCAGCGCCTCGACAGGGGGCGAGTGGGGCTACACCTTC

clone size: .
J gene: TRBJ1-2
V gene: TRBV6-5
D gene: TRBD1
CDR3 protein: CASRAGGSYGYTF
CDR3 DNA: TGTGCCAGCAGGGCAGGGGGCTCCTATGGCTACACCTTC

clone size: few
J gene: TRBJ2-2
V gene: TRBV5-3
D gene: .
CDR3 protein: CARSLAHGSMANTGELFF
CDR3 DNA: TGTGCCAGAAGCTTGGCACATGGTAGCATGGCGAACACCGGGGAGCTGTTTTTT

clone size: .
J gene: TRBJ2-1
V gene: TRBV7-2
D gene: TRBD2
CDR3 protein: CASSPYGAGDEQFF
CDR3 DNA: TGTGCCAGCAGCCCATACGGCGCGGGGGATGAGCAGTTCTTC

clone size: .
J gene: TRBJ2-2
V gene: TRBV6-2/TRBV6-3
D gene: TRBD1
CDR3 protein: CASSRQGARTGELFF
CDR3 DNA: TGTGCCAGCAGCCGACAGGGGGCGAGAACCGGGGAGCTGTTTTTT

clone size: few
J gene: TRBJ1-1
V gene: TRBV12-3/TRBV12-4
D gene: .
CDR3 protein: CASSGAGYTEAFF
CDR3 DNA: TGTGCCAGCAGTGGGGCTGGATACACTGAAGCTTTCTTT

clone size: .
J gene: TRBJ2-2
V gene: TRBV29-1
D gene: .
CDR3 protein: CSVDDGATGELFF
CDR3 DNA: TGCAGCGTTGACGACGGAGCCACCGGGGAGCTGTTTTTT

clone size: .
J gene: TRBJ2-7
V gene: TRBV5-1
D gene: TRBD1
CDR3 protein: CASSLVAGGVPPRYEQYF
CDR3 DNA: TGCGCCAGCAGCTTGGTTGCAGGGGGCGTTCCCCCAAGGTACGAGCAGTACTTC